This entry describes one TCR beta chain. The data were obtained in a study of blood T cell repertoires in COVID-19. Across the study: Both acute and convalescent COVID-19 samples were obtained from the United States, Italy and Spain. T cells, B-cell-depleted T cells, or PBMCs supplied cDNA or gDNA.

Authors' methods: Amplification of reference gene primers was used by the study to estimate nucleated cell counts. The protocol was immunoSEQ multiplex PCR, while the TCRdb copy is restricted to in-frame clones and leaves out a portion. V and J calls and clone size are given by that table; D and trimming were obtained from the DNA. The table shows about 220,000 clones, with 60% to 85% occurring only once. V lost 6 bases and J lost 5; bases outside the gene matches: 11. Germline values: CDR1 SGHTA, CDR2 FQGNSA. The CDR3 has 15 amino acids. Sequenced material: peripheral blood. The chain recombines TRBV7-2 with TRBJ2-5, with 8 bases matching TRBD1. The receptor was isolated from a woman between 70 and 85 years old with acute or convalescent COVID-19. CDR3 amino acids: CASRAQGALRETQYF. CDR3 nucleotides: TGTGCCAGCAGGGCTCAGGGGGCCCTAAGGGAGACCCAGTACTTC.